A single sample is the source of the 11 T cell receptor beta chains below, sequenced in a study of CD8+CD57+ T cells in acquired aplastic anemia (dated by TCRdb to the late 2010s). Reads for this sample came from an Illumina HiSeq 2000. Genomic DNA served as template for TCR beta VDJ combination and CDR3 sequence profiling. TCRdb trimmed the raw reads at Q25, called clones with MiXCR and kept productive beta chains. Entries that share a CDR3 protein sequence are merged under the most common genes and DNA. This sample has hundreds of thousands of distinct CDR3 sequences in its table, and under 40% of those were observed once. The ten largest clonotypes hold roughly 0.89% of the sample. The patients picked for sequencing were ones in whom flow cytometry had shown an expansion of CD8+CD57+ cells. The sample consisted of sorted CD4+, CD8+, or CD8+CD57+ T cells (not recorded which) from PBMCs. Receptors were obtained from a human donor with aplastic anemia.

In its sample, this clonotype was seen a few times. V is TRBV7-2 and J is TRBJ2-2; perhaps TRBD2 as D (5 bases). V shed 7 bases and J shed 5 bases, with 14 bases lying between them. The CDR3 covers 14 residues. CDR1 SGHTA and CDR2 FQGNSA come from the germline V gene. The CDR3 loop is CASTKWSGTGELFF. As DNA, the CDR3 is TGTGCCAGCACCAAGTGGAGCGGTACCGGGGAGCTGTTTTTT.

This chain joins TRBV11-1 and TRBJ2-5; 10 bases match TRBD1. Looked up from germline, CDR1 is SGHAT and CDR2 is FQDESV (reference sequence). V dropped 6 bases and J dropped 2; count of bases not matched to a gene: 15. This CDR3 is 18 amino acids long. CDR3 DNA sequence: TGTGCCAGCAGTTCCTTCGGGACAGGGGTTTTTATGCAAGAGACCCAGTACTTC. Its protein is CASSSFGTGVFMQETQYF.

This clonotype was observed a handful of times. This rearrangement joins TRBV20-1 to TRBJ2-6, with a tentative D call TRBD1 (5 bases). Germline V CDR1 and CDR2: DFQATT, SNEGSKA (reference sequence). This CDR3 contains 15 residues. V shed 0 bases and J shed 0 bases, with 6 bases lying between them. CDR3 loop: CSAREGASGANVLTF. DNA of the CDR3: TGCAGTGCTAGAGAAGGGGCCTCTGGGGCCAACGTCCTGACTTTC.

This chain uses TRBV12-3 or TRBV12-4 with TRBJ1-4; D is ambiguous. Trimming removed 6 bases at V and 7 bases at J, with 18 bases between. CDR3 length: 15 residues. CDR3 sequence reads: CASRRTRNGGEKLFF. CDR3 in DNA: TGTGCCAGCAGGCGCACACGAAACGGCGGTGAAAAACTGTTTTTT.

J is TRBJ2-5 and V is TRBV15; D possibly uses TRBD1 or TRBD2 (6 bases each). The germline V gene has CDR1 LNHNV and CDR2 YYDKDF (reference sequence). Trimming removed 3 bases from V and 3 bases from J, with 17 bases in between. This CDR3 region has 16 residues. The chain's CDR3 is CATSSRGWGAEETQYF. The CDR3 region has the DNA TGTGCCACCAGCAGTAGAGGGTGGGGGGCCGAAGAGACCCAGTACTTC.

This clonotype was recorded many times. This chain connects TRBV10-3 to TRBJ2-1, with 9 bases lining up with TRBD1. The CDR3 has 14 amino acids. Germline V lookup: CDR1 ENHRY, CDR2 SYGVKD. The V and J ends lost 4 bases and 8 bases, in that order; junction bases with no gene match: 6. CDR3 in DNA: TGTGCCATCAGTGTAACAGGGGGCGGGGATGAGCAGTTCTTC. It yields the protein CAISVTGGGDEQFF.

V gene TRBV4-1 combines with J gene TRBJ2-2, with D hard to call. The germline V and J ends were trimmed by 1 base and 1 base, with 4 bases remaining between them. This CDR3 has 14 amino acids. Germline assignment: CDR1 MGHRA and CDR2 YSYEKL. Here the CDR3 DNA reads TGCGCCAGCAGCCAAGCCGGGAACACCGGGGAGCTGTTTTTT. Its translation is CASSQAGNTGELFF.

This clonotype has only a few counts. The chain links TRBV11-2 to TRBJ2-3; D unresolved. This CDR3 has 16 amino acids. Trimming shortened V by 6 bases and J by 5 bases, and 21 bases separated the two germline ends. Germline V gene lookup returns CDR1 SGHAT and CDR2 FQNNGV. The CDR3 DNA is TGTGCCAGCAGTTCAAACCGGAGACCATCTTTAGATACGCAGTATTTT. This codes for CASSSNRRPSLDTQYF.

This clonotype turned up a few times. The chain employs TRBV2 and TRBJ2-7; 7 bases map to TRBD1. Germline V CDR1 and CDR2: SNHLY, FYNNEI. The CDR3 is 14 amino acids. Trimming cost V 4 bases and J 2 bases; bases outside gene matches: 5. In DNA, the CDR3 is TGTGCCAGCAGTGTACAGGGGTCTACCTACGAGCAGTACTTC. It codes for CASSVQGSTYEQYF.

In the case of this clonotype: This may come from a read error, since a much larger clone is one base off. V gene TRBV7-9 combines with J gene TRBJ1-6; 7 bases are a match to TRBD1. The V gene's germline CDR1 is SEHNR and CDR2 FQNEAQ (reference sequence). The CDR3 is 14 amino acids. V gave up 5 bases and J gave up 6 bases; unmatched junction bases: 4. The CDR3 bases are TGTGCCAGCAGCCAGGACAGGCCTAATTCACCCCTCCACTTT. Protein: CASSQDRPNSPLHF.

The chain couples TRBV10-3 to TRBJ2-7, with D perhaps assigned TRBD1 or TRBD2 (6 bases each). This CDR3 contains 15 residues. The germline CDR1 and CDR2 sequences are ENHRY and SYGVKD. V was shortened by 3 bases and J by 1 base, with 13 bases between the two germline ends. The CDR3 DNA reads as TGTGCCATCAGTGAAGGGGGGCGCTTGTCCTACGAGCAGTACTTC. It specifies CAISEGGRLSYEQYF.